This T cell receptor (beta chain) came from a study of blood T cell repertoires in COVID-19. TCRdb's table, derived via immunoSEQ multiplex PCR, lists solely in-frame clones and lacks some. The sample lists about 94,000 clones; roughly 84% were seen once. Deletions cut 5 bases from V and 6 bases from J, with 20 bases between. Germline assignment: CDR1 SEHNR and CDR2 FQNEAQ (reference sequence). The CDR3 sequence is 15 residues long. The gene calls are TRBV7-9 and TRBJ2-7; D not certain. This receptor was taken from a woman older than 75 with acute or convalescent COVID-19. Material for sequencing was peripheral blood. CDR3 amino acids: CASSPGGPRPREQYF. CDR3 coding DNA: TGTGCCAGCAGCCCAGGTGGGCCCCGTCCCCGCGAGCAGTACTTC.